A single sample gave rise to the 29 T cell receptor beta chains below, sequenced in a study of tumor-infiltrating lymphocytes in primary liver carcinoma. They got blood RNA out of unsorted whole blood and also pulled out germline DNA. cDNA specific to TCR beta was made from approximately 500 ng of total RNA, with a constant-region primer employed for priming. Construction of TCR beta libraries relied on three successive nested multiplex PCR rounds employing slightly modified ARM-PCR. PCR rounds one and two used TRBV1-TRBV30 forward primers with a C-beta reverse primer for 10 cycles each. TCRdb called the multiplex PCR reads again in MiXCR, with one record for every CDR3 protein. The top ten clones hold about 9.4% of a sample with 300,000 to 400,000 distinct CDR3 sequences, about 60% of them seen once. Sequences were obtained from peripheral blood. The receptors were gathered from a man aged 35-49 years with primary liver carcinoma and hepatitis B virus infection.

For this clonotype: Lacking the conserved final phenylalanine or tryptophan, this CDR3 likely reflects a read error. The CDR3 sequence is CASSLGGRTQYL. The CDR3 nucleotides are TGTGCCAGCAGCTTAGGCGGAAGGACGCAGTATCTT. This rearrangement joins TRBV11-3 to TRBJ2-3; D gene ambiguous. Germline-derived CDR1 and CDR2 are SGHNT and YENEEA. The CDR3 sequence is 12 residues long. The V end lost 1 base, the J end lost 9 bases, and 8 bases lay between the germline ends.

A word on this clonotype: One base away lies a much larger clone, so this may be a sequencing read error. J is TRBJ1-1 and V is TRBV10-3; D gene ambiguous. In germline, CDR1 is ENHRY, CDR2 SYGVKD. This CDR3 comprises 15 residues. V lost 2 bases to trimming and J lost 0 bases, with 10 bases between them. In nucleotides, the CDR3 is TGTGCCATCAGTGAGCCCAATTACGTGAACACTGAAGCTTTCTTT. This translates into CAISEPNYVNTEAFF.

This clonotype has only one observation. A much larger clonotype is one base distant, so this may be a read error. This chain joins TRBV30 and TRBJ1-2; no clear D gene. The CDR3 has 14 residues. Germline-derived CDR1 and CDR2 are GTSNPN and SVGIG (reference sequence). The CDR3 DNA follows: TGTACCTGGAGGGAGACCGCTTGGAGCTATGGCTACACCTTC. This translates into CTWRETAWSYGYTF.

About this clonotype: One junction end does not reproduce the germline sequence, and a read error may be involved. The CDR3 sequence is CASRIEGLVYQETHYF. The CDR3 nucleotides are TGTGCCAGCAGGATAGAGGGACTAGTATACCAAGAGACCCATTACTTC. The chain carries TRBV6-1 and TRBJ2-5; 8 bases agree with TRBD2. The length of the CDR3 is 16 residues. From germline, CDR1 is MNHNS and CDR2 SASEGT.

This clonotype was detected once. The conserved closing phenylalanine or tryptophan is absent in this CDR3, likely reflecting a read error. The gene calls are TRBV6-2 or TRBV6-3 and TRBJ1-5; D is uncertain. The germline gives CDR1 MNHEY, CDR2 SVGEGT. V lost 6 bases and J 9 bases, leaving 12 bases between the germline ends. CDR3 length: 12 amino acids. CDR3 bases: TGTGCCAGCAGGCTTGGGTCGATGCCCCAGCATTAT. Protein: CASRLGSMPQHY.

Of note for this clonotype: This may arise from a read error, as a much more abundant clone is one base away. It is likely a read error, because the conserved phenylalanine at the end of the CDR3 is missing. The genes are TRBV4-1 and TRBJ1-1; 12 bases are shared with TRBD1. The V segment lost 3 bases and the J segment 3 bases; nucleotides outside the gene matches: 2. The CDR3 length is 15 residues. CDR1 and CDR2 (germline): MGHRA, YSYEKL. The CDR3 coding sequence is TGCGCCAGCAGCCAGGGACAGGGGGCGGACACTGAAGCTTTCTTA. This codes for CASSQGQGADTEAFL.

This chain uses TRBV30 with TRBJ2-2, with 13 bases fitting TRBD2. Trimming cost V 0 bases and J 6 bases; bases outside gene matches: 1. Germline-derived CDR1 and CDR2 are GTSNPN and SVGIG (reference sequence). The CDR3 extends over 15 amino acids. The CDR3, as DNA: TGTGCCTGGAGTGTACTAGCGGGAGGGTCCGGGGAGCTGTTTTTT. This encodes CAWSVLAGGSGELFF. The whole variable domain, filled in from reference TRBV30 and TRBJ2-2, reads SQTIHQWPATLVQPVGSPLSLECTVEGTSNPNLYWYRQAAGRGLQLLFYSVGIGQISSEVPQNLSASRPQDRQFILSSKKLLLSDSGFYLCAWSVLAGGSGELFFGEGSRLTVL.

In this sample, this clonotype turned up a few times. The rearrangement joins TRBV5-5 to TRBJ2-3, with 8 nucleotides matching TRBD2. Germline assignment: CDR1 SGHKS and CDR2 YYEKEE (reference sequence). V dropped 0 bases and J dropped 2; count of bases not matched to a gene: 8. The CDR3 totals 17 residues. The CDR3 sequence is CASSLDRAGALTDTQYF. The CDR3 DNA reads TGTGCCAGCAGCTTGGACCGAGCGGGAGCTCTCACAGATACGCAGTATTTT.

Concerning this clonotype: With a much larger clone just one base away, this may be a read error. The chain recombines TRBV6-5 with TRBJ2-1, with TRBD1 as a possible D gene (6 bases). The CDR3 runs 15 residues. CDR1 and CDR2 (germline): MNHEY, SVGAGI. The CDR3 coding sequence is TGTGCCGGCAGTTACAGGGCCAATTTCTACAATGAGCAGTTCTTC. Translation: CAGSYRANFYNEQFF.

Ten or more counts support this clonotype. This chain connects TRBV29-1 to TRBJ1-1; no clear D gene. The CDR3 covers 12 residues. Germline assignment: CDR1 SQVTM and CDR2 ANQGSEA. With 8 bases removed from V and 4 bases from J, the gap between germline ends came to 14 bases. The CDR3 is CSSWAIPTEAFF. CDR3 sequence (DNA): TGCAGCTCTTGGGCCATCCCCACTGAAGCTTTCTTT.

Comments on this clonotype: A much more abundant neighbour one base away suggests this may be a read error. The chain joins TRBV6-1 to TRBJ2-7; D ambiguous. The CDR3 is 14 amino acids. Germline CDR1 reads MNHNS; CDR2 reads SASEGT. With 2 bases removed from V and 3 bases from J, the gap between germline ends came to 11 bases. In DNA form, the CDR3 reads TGTGCCAGCAGTGAATCTATCTGGCGCTACGAGCAGTACTTC. It codes for CASSESIWRYEQYF.

J is TRBJ2-5 and V is TRBV6-2 or TRBV6-3; D remains ambiguous. In germline, CDR1 is MNHEY, CDR2 SVGEGT. CDR3 length: 17 amino acids. V was trimmed by 2 bases and J by 4 bases, leaving 20 bases between them. The CDR3 DNA follows: TGTGCCAGCAGTTACGGTTCTGTCAGGCCTTGGCGAGAGACCCAGTACTTC. It is translated as CASSYGSVRPWRETQYF.

Turning to this clonotype: This may stem from a read error, because a much larger clone lies one nucleotide away. The gene calls are TRBV29-1 and TRBJ2-5; the match to TRBD1 covers 11 bases. Germline loops: CDR1 SQVTM, CDR2 ANQGSEA. The length of the CDR3 is 13 residues. Trimming at V came to 7 bases and at J to 7 bases, leaving 8 bases not matched to a gene. The DNA for the CDR3 is TGCAGCGCTGGACAGGGGGCGATGGGGACCCAGTACTTC. As protein: CSAGQGAMGTQYF.

The V and J genes are TRBV6-5 and TRBJ2-4; TRBD2 matches 8 bases. J lost 2 bases, V lost 4 bases, and 1 base had no gene match. CDR3 size: 14 residues. CDR1 and CDR2 from the germline V gene are MNHEY and SVGAGI. In DNA form, the CDR3 reads TGTGCCAGCAGTTTAGCGGGGACCAAAAACATTCAGTACTTC. This codes for CASSLAGTKNIQYF.

This clonotype has at least ten counts. This chain joins TRBV6-2 or TRBV6-3 and TRBJ1-1; D unresolved. There are 13 residues in the CDR3. Germline V gene sequence: CDR1 MNHEY, CDR2 SVGEGT. V dropped 2 bases and J dropped 2 bases, with 6 bases sitting between them. CDR3: CASSYARNTEAFF. The CDR3 nucleotides read TGTGCCAGCAGTTACGCCAGAAACACTGAAGCTTTCTTT.

This chain connects TRBV6-2 or TRBV6-3 to TRBJ2-2; 10 bases agree with TRBD2. This CDR3 has 13 residues. Germline loops: CDR1 MNHEY, CDR2 SVGEGT. In DNA form, the CDR3 reads TGTGCAACCGGGACTAGCGCGCCCGAGGAGCTGTTTTTT. It codes for CATGTSAPEELFF.

To note about this clonotype: Since the CDR3 does not end with the conserved phenylalanine or tryptophan, this likely comes from a read error. The chain carries TRBV5-1 and TRBJ2-7, with 11 positions matching TRBD2. This CDR3 has 16 amino acids. Trimming cost V 2 bases and J 4 bases; bases outside gene matches: 8. Germline V gene sequence: CDR1 SGHRS, CDR2 YFSETQ. Here the CDR3 reads CASSFQQGTSGYEQYY. The DNA of the CDR3 is TGCGCCAGCAGCTTCCAACAAGGGACTAGCGGATACGAGCAGTACTAC.

Remarks on this clonotype: This could be a read error, since a much larger clone is one nucleotide away. The V gene is TRBV12-3 or TRBV12-4, the J gene TRBJ2-2; tentatively, D is TRBD1 or TRBD2 (5 bases each). This CDR3 comprises 14 residues. CDR3 DNA: TGTGCCAGCACCTCCATGAGGGGTACCGGGGAGCTGTCTTTT. It translates to CASTSMRGTGELSF.

About this clonotype itself: Since a much larger clone is just one base distant, this may be a read error. The genes are TRBV6-5 and TRBJ1-2; 8 bases agree with TRBD1. This CDR3 contains 15 residues. From germline, CDR1 is MNHEY and CDR2 SVGAGI. In DNA, the CDR3 is TGTGCCAGCAGCCCAAGACAGGGGAGGAAGGATGGCTACAACTTC. This gives the protein CASSPRQGRKDGYNF.

About this clonotype itself: One end of the junction varies from germline; a read error may be responsible. This chain joins TRBV6-6 and TRBJ1-4; D not certain. The CDR3 consists of 16 residues. Germline-derived CDR1 and CDR2 are MNHNY and SVGAGI (reference sequence). CDR3 coding DNA: TGTGCCAGCAGCTCGACATTTACGGCCGTTGAGGAAAGACTGTTTTTT. It encodes CASSSTFTAVEERLFF.

Remarks on this clonotype: Sequence at one end of the junction differs from germline and may be a read error. V and J are TRBV29-1 and TRBJ2-1; no clear D. Germline values: CDR1 SQVTM, CDR2 ANQGSEA. CDR3 length: 11 amino acids. CDR3 DNA sequence: TGCAGCGTCCAGCTCTTCAATGAGCAATTCTTC. Translated, it gives CSVQLFNEQFF.

This clonotype was counted a single time. Mismatch with germline at one junction end may stem from a read error. The chain recombines TRBV11-2 with TRBJ2-1, with D unclear. Germline CDR1 reads SGHAT; CDR2 reads FQNNGV. The CDR3 totals 15 residues. The CDR3 DNA follows: TGTCCCAGCAGCCCGCAAGGTGGGGACTACAATGAGCAGTTCTTC. It codes for CPSSPQGGDYNEQFF.

On this clonotype: At one end, the junction sequence differs from germline, possibly due to a read error. The chain is built from TRBV6-1 and TRBJ2-7, with D maybe TRBD1 (6 bases). CDR3 length: 16 amino acids. CDR1 MNHNS and CDR2 SASEGT come from the germline V gene. CDR3 protein: CASIVSAGTPSFEQYF. CDR3 sequence (DNA): TGTGCCAGCATCGTTTCCGCCGGGACACCTTCCTTCGAGCAGTACTTC.

As to this clonotype: The CDR3 does not close with the conserved phenylalanine or tryptophan, likely indicating a read error. This chain links TRBV6-2 or TRBV6-3 with TRBJ2-1, with a weak D call TRBD1 (6 bases). This CDR3 contains 15 residues. V was clipped by 5 bases and J by 7 bases, with 18 bases between them. Germline values: CDR1 MNHEY, CDR2 SVGEGT. The CDR3 coding sequence is TGTGCCAGCAGTAACAGGAACAACAGGGAGAATGAGCAGTTCCTC. Translating gives CASSNRNNRENEQFL.

This clonotype was observed many times. V and J are TRBV5-1 and TRBJ2-1; tentative D call: TRBD2 (5 bases). Trimming cost V 0 bases and J 9 bases, with 7 bases left between them. This CDR3 is 12 amino acids long. Germline V gives CDR1 SGHRS, CDR2 YFSETQ. CDR3 in amino acids: CASSLDEGEQFF. In DNA, the CDR3 is TGCGCCAGCAGCTTGGACGAGGGTGAGCAGTTCTTC.

Notes on this clonotype: Its ends do not fully match the called genes, so a read error is possible. The chain links TRBV4-3 to TRBJ2-7, with D perhaps TRBD1 or TRBD2 (5 bases each). CDR3 length equals 15 residues. CDR1 and CDR2 from the germline V gene are LGHNA and YSLEER. CDR3 sequence: CASSQVRGLGDDQYF. The CDR3, as DNA: TGTGCCAGCAGCCAAGTGCGAGGTCTCGGGGACGACCAGTACTTC.

This clonotype showed up just a few times. CDR3 residues: CASSRRDEQFF. The CDR3 DNA follows: TGTGCCAGCAGCCGTCGGGATGAGCAGTTCTTC. The J gene is TRBJ2-1, the V gene TRBV12-3 or TRBV12-4; D remains ambiguous. The CDR3 is 11 residues long. V lost 6 bases and J lost 8, with 8 bases in between.

Ten or more counts support this clonotype. This sequence joins TRBV11-1 and TRBJ2-3; D gene ambiguous. The CDR3 loop spans 14 amino acids. V shed 2 bases and J shed 2 bases, with 8 bases lying between them. Germline CDR1 is SGHAT and CDR2 is FQDESV (reference sequence). In nucleotides, the CDR3 is TGTGCCAGCAGCTTAAGGCGTAACACAGATACGCAGTATTTT. Translation gives CASSLRRNTDTQYF.

As for this clonotype: Its ends do not fully match the called genes, so a read error is possible. The chain couples TRBV12-3 or TRBV12-4 to TRBJ2-5; 8 positions agree with TRBD2. This CDR3 has 15 residues. The CDR3 sequence is CARSPRTSPRETQYF. The CDR3 coding sequence is TGTGCCCGCAGTCCCAGGACTAGCCCCAGGGAGACCCAGTACTTC.